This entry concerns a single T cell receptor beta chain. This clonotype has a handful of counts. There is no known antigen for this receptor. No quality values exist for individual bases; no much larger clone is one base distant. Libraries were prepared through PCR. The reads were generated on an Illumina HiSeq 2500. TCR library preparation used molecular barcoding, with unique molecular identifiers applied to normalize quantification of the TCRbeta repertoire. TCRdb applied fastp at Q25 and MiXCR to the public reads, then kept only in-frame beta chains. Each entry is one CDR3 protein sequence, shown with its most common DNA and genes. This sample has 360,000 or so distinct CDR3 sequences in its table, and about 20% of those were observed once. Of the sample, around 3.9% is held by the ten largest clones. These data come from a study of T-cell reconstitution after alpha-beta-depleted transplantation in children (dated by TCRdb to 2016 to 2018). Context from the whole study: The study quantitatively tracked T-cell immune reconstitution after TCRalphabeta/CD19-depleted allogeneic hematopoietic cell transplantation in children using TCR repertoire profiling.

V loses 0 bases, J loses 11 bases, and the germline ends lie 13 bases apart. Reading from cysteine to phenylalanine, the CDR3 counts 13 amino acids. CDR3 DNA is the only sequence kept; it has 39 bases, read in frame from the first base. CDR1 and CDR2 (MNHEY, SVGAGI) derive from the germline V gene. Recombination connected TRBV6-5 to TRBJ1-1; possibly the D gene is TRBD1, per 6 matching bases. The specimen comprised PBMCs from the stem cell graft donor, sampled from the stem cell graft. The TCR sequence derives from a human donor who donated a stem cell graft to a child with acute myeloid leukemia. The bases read TGTGCCAGCAGTTACTCAACGGGACATATGGCTTTCTTT. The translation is CASSYSTGHMAFF.